This T cell receptor (beta chain) was captured in a study of cytomegalovirus exposure and HLA in healthy donors. Clones were read by immunoSEQ multiplex PCR, and TCRdb kept only the in-frame ones, dropping some. The data contain around 140,000 clones, approximately 86% of them singletons. The sequence came from a man younger than 35 in good health and CMV-seropositive. Specimen: PBMCs.

CDR3 coding DNA: TGTGCCAGCAGCTTAGATATGGCGGGAAACAATGAGCAGTTCTTC. Its protein product is CASSLDMAGNNEQFF. This chain connects TRBV11-2 to TRBJ2-1; D possibly corresponds to TRBD2 (6 bases). The CDR3 extends over 15 amino acids. Germline-derived CDR1 and CDR2 are SGHAT and FQNNGV. The V end lost 0 bases, the J end lost 5 bases, and 11 bases lay between the germline ends.